This TCR beta chain was sequenced during a study of brain T cells in children with intractable seizures. The data were produced by immunoSEQ multiplex PCR, yet TCRdb's version contains in-frame clones alone and is incomplete. This sample carries 75,000 to 80,000 clones, about 93% of them seen once, and the ten largest clones take less than 2%. The sequenced cases were selected for having the highest brain T cell transcript signatures. Findings and limits, study-wide: Viral specificity was inferred only from CDR3 similarity; HCMV serostatus was unknown.

Remarks on this clone: Antigen: not known.

CDR1 is GTSNPN and CDR2 is SVGIG in the germline V gene (reference sequence). Trimming took 2 bases from V and 7 from J, leaving 9 bases between them. CDR3 length: 11 amino acids. The sequences come from peripheral blood, collected at surgery. The rearrangement links TRBV30 to TRBJ2-7; tentatively, D is TRBD1 (6 bases). The receptor's source is a boy in the first two years of life with tuberous sclerosis and intractable seizures. Here the CDR3 DNA reads TGTGCCTGGAGTCTCAGGGGTGAGCAGTACTTC. Translation gives CAWSLRGEQYF.